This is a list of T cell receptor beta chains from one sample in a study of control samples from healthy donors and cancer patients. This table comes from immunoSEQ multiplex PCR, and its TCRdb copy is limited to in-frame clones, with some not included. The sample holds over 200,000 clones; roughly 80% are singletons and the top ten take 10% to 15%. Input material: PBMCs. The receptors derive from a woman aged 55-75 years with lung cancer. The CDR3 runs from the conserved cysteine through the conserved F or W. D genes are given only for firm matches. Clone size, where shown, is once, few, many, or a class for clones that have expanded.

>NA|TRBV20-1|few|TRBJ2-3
TGCAGTGCTAGAGGAGCCCTAACGCAGTATTTT
CSARGALTQYF
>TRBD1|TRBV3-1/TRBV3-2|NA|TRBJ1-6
TGTGCCAGCAGTAGCACAGGGGGCGGGAATAATTCACCCCTCCACTTT
CASSSTGGGNNSPLHF
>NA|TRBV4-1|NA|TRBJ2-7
TGCGCCAGCAGCCAACCGAGAGGTTCTTCCGAGCAGTACTTC
CASSQPRGSSEQYF
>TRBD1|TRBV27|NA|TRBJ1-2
TGTGCCAGCAGTTTTCTAGGACAGGGGGCGCACGGCTACACCTTC
CASSFLGQGAHGYTF
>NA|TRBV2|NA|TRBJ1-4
TGTGCCAGCAGTGCACAAGGGACACGCGGTGAAAAACTGTTTTTT
CASSAQGTRGEKLFF
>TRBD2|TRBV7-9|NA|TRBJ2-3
TGTGCCAGCAGCTTAGAGGGGACTAGCGGGGGGCGGCGGCCAGATACGCAGTATTTT
CASSLEGTSGGRRPDTQYF
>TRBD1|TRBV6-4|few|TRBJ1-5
TGTGCCAGCAGCGCGGACAGGGGGTTAGGTCAGCCCCAGCATTTT
CASSADRGLGQPQHF
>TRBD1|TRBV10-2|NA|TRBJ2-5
TGCGCCAGCAGTGCGGAACTACAGGGGAAAGAGACCCAGTACTTC
CASSAELQGKETQYF
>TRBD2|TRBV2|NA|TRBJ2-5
TGTGCCAGCGCGGGGGCTAGCGGGAGGGAGACCCAGTACTTC
CASAGASGRETQYF
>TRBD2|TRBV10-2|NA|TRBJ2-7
TGCGCCAGCAGCGCGACTAGCGGGGGGTCTCACTCCTACGAGCAGTACTTC
CASSATSGGSHSYEQYF
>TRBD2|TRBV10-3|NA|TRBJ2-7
TGTGCCATCAGTGAGGGCGGGGGTAACTACGAGCAGTACTTC
CAISEGGGNYEQYF
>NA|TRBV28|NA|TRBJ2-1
TGTGCCAGCAGTTCGTTCAGGTCCCAGGCCTACAATGAGCAGTTCTTC
CASSSFRSQAYNEQFF
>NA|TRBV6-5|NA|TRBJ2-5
TGTGCCAGCACGGTTATGGAGACCCAGTACTTC
CASTVMETQYF